This T cell receptor (beta chain) was found in a study of beta chain features in type 1 diabetes. Whole-study results and caveats: For Type 1 diabetes patients, all four CD4+ subsets carried TCRB CDR3s that were moderately but significantly shorter. Researchers reported that naive, central memory and Treg TCRB repertoires appeared more similar in patients than in healthy donors. Equally in patients and controls, PCR might preferentially amplify shorter templates.

CDR1 is SGHDT, CDR2 YYEEEE, per germline. The CDR3 is 14 residues long. V was trimmed by 4 bases and J by 4 bases, leaving 15 bases between them. Expressed TCRB transcripts were sequenced because the entire RNA isolate underwent reverse transcription. The assay was immunoSEQ multiplex PCR, and TCRdb's table has in-frame clones only and misses some. The table includes some 190,000 clones, less than 10% detected once. A word on this clone: The antigen remains undetermined.

The specimen was central memory CD4+ T cells from blood. V is TRBV5-6 and J is TRBJ2-7; a possible D gene is TRBD2 (6 bases). This receptor was taken from a young man with type 1 diabetes. CDR3 DNA: TGTGCCAGCAGCCCCACCCCGCGGGGATACGAGCAGTACTTC. Its translation: CASSPTPRGYEQYF.